Each of the 5 T cell receptor beta chains below was sequenced from the same sample in a study of T cells in Graves' hyperthyroidism and ophthalmopathy. The CDR3 regions of TCR beta were amplified from RNA transcripts. HTBI primers were used for first-round RT-PCR of the TCR CDR3. TCRdb reanalysed the multiplex PCR reads using MiXCR and keeps one entry per CDR3 protein. The repertoire holds 600,000 to 900,000 distinct CDR3 sequences, with 16% as singletons. Sequenced input: blood. The receptors originated from a man younger than 30 with Graves' hyperthyroidism.

This CDR3 is CASSGPDGNTGELFF. CDR3 bases: TGTGCCAGCAGTGGACCCGATGGAAACACCGGGGAGCTGTTTTTT. V usage is TRBV6-1 and J usage is TRBJ2-2; no clear D gene. V was shortened by 4 bases and J by 2 bases, with 11 bases between the two germline ends. Germline CDR1 MNHNS, CDR2 SASEGT. There are 15 residues in the CDR3.

In this sample, this clonotype turned up many times. The rearrangement links TRBV20-1 to TRBJ2-7, with 8 bases matching TRBD1. In germline, CDR1 is DFQATT, CDR2 SNEGSKA (reference sequence). The J segment lost 0 bases and the V segment lost 0 bases, leaving 4 bases of the junction unmatched. The CDR3 has 15 amino acids. The CDR3 coding sequence is TGCAGTGCTAGAGATCGTGACAGGGGCTCCTACGAGCAGTACTTC. Translating gives CSARDRDRGSYEQYF.

This clonotype was seen a handful of times. The V gene is TRBV5-1, the J gene TRBJ2-5; TRBD2 aligns across 7 bases. Germline values: CDR1 SGHRS, CDR2 YFSETQ. V was clipped by 2 bases and J by 4 bases; unmatched bases: 5. This CDR3 spans 14 amino acids. CDR3 residues: CASSFEGLRETQYF. The CDR3, as DNA: TGCGCCAGCAGCTTTGAGGGACTACGAGAGACCCAGTACTTC.

This clonotype has a handful of counts. This chain joins TRBV6-2 or TRBV6-3 and TRBJ2-7; no reliable D call. Germline CDR1 and CDR2: MNHEY and SVGEGT. The CDR3 is 14 residues long. Deletions cut 5 bases from V and 0 bases from J, with 11 bases between. Here the CDR3 DNA reads TGTGCCAGCAGTGCTTATAGGGTCTCCTACGAGCAGTACTTC. It codes for CASSAYRVSYEQYF.

Only a few counts were recorded for this clonotype. J is TRBJ2-7 and V is TRBV20-1; 12 bases agree with TRBD2. Germline values: CDR1 DFQATT, CDR2 SNEGSKA (reference sequence). The trim removed 6 bases at V and 3 bases at J, leaving 6 bases unmatched. The CDR3 loop spans 14 amino acids. The CDR3 bases are TGCAGTGCCAATCTAGCGGGAGGGAACTACGAGCAGTACTTC. Its protein is CSANLAGGNYEQYF.